Given below is one T cell receptor (beta chain) in context. The record originates from a study of shared clonotypes between healthy human individuals. Assay used: immunoSEQ multiplex PCR; TCRdb lists only in-frame clones, some missing. There are about 2.4 million clones in the sample; approximately 94% occur only once, and approximately 0.37% lies in the top ten. The CDR3 is made up of 13 amino acids. CDR1 and CDR2 from the germline V gene are LNHDA and SQIVND (reference sequence). V was shortened by 2 bases and J by 3 bases, with 7 bases between the two germline ends. The genes are TRBV19 and TRBJ1-2, with D uncertain. This receptor was identified in a man aged 18 to 29 in good health. Some clones in this sample may be carry-over from other donors' samples. Sequencing was performed on naive CD4+ T cells from PBMCs. The sample's subset: CD45RA+ positively selected. Here the CDR3 DNA reads TGTGCCAGTAGTATAAGACGGGACTATGGCTACACCTTC. Protein: CASSIRRDYGYTF.